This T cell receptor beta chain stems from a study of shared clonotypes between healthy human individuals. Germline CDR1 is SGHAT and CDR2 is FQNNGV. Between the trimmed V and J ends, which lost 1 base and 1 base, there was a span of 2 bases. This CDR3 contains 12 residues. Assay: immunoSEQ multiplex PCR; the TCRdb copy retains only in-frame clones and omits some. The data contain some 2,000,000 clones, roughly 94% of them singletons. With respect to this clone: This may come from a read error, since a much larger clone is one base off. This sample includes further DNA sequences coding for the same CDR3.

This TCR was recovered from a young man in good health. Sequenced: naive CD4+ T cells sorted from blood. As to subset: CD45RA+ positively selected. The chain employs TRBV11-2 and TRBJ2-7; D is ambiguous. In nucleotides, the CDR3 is TGTGCCAGCAGCTTAGGGTCCTACGAGCAGTACTTC. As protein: CASSLGSYEQYF.